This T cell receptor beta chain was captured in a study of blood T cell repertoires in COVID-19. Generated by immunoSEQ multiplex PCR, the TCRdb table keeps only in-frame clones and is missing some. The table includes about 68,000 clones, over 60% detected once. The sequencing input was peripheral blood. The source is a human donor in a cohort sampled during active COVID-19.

The CDR3 loop is CASSLLGAPSGANVLTF. The CDR3 region has the DNA TGTGCCAGCAGCTTATTGGGCGCCCCTTCTGGGGCCAACGTCCTGACTTTC. The chain links TRBV9 to TRBJ2-6; no clear D gene. The length of the CDR3 is 17 residues. Per germline, CDR1 SGDLS and CDR2 YYNGEE. V was pared by 4 bases and J by 1 base, with 15 bases between.